This passage covers 17 T cell receptor beta chains from one sample sequenced in a study of technical replicates of blood from a handful of donors. Sequencing was performed with immunoSEQ multiplex PCR; in TCRdb, only in-frame clones are kept and a portion is missing. The sample holds fewer than 100,000 clones, roughly 95% seen once. The specimen sequenced was T cells isolated from PBMCs. These receptors all come from a human donor in good health.

The chain recombines TRBV19 with TRBJ2-6; D not certain. Germline V lookup: CDR1 LNHDA, CDR2 SQIVND (reference sequence). V gave up 5 bases and J gave up 7 bases, with 21 bases separating them. There are 17 residues in the CDR3. CDR3 sequence reads: CASSLGIGTLLANVLTF. DNA for the CDR3: TGTGCCAGTAGTTTGGGCATTGGAACTCTATTAGCCAACGTCCTGACTTTC. Complete variable domain (other parts from reference TRBV19 and TRBJ2-6): DGGITQSPKYLFRKEGQNVTLSCEQNLNHDAMYWYRQDPGQGLRLIYYSQIVNDFQKGDIAEGYSVSREKKESFPLTVTSAQKNPTAFYLCASSLGIGTLLANVLTFGAGSRLTVL.

The chain is built from TRBV29-1 and TRBJ2-5, with D maybe TRBD1 (6 bases). The J call may be wrong; the DNA end is better matched by TRBJ2-7. The CDR3 runs 17 residues. Germline assignment: CDR1 SQVTM and CDR2 ANQGSEA. CDR3 sequence (DNA): TGCAGCGTGACCGGGACAAGGCAGGACCCTACGCCCTACGAGCAGTACTTC. It encodes CSVTGTRQDPTPYEQYF.

The chain recombines TRBV28 with TRBJ1-1; D call uncertain. Trimming shortened V by 6 bases and J by 1 base, and 6 bases separated the two germline ends. CDR3 length equals 12 residues. Germline V gives CDR1 MDHEN, CDR2 SYDVKM. For the CDR3, the DNA is TGTGCCAGCAGCTCTACGAACACTGAAGCTTTCTTT. It codes for CASSSTNTEAFF. Looking up the rest from reference TRBV28 and TRBJ1-1 gives the full variable domain: DVKVTQSSRYLVKRTGEKVFLECVQDMDHENMFWYRQDPGLGLRLIYFSYDVKMKEKGDIPEGYSVSREKKERFSLILESASTNQTSMYLCASSSTNTEAFFGQGTRLTVV.

The rearrangement joins TRBV6-5 to TRBJ2-7, with D possibly matching TRBD2 (5 bases). This CDR3 has 14 amino acids. The germline CDR1 and CDR2 sequences are MNHEY and SVGAGI. The V gene lost 0 bases and the J gene lost 2 bases, with 8 bases spanning the gap. This chain's CDR3 is CASSYSAGTYEQYF. The CDR3 coding sequence is TGTGCCAGCAGTTACTCAGCCGGGACCTACGAGCAGTACTTC.

The chain carries TRBV28 and TRBJ2-3, with D possibly TRBD2 on 7 matching bases. Germline CDR1 reads MDHEN; CDR2 reads SYDVKM. This CDR3 has 13 residues. The V gene lost 4 bases and the J gene lost 7 bases, with 12 bases spanning the gap. CDR3 region: CASSWWGGHTQYF. Here the CDR3 DNA reads TGTGCCAGCAGTTGGTGGGGGGGCCATACGCAGTATTTT.

The chain joins TRBV12-5 to TRBJ2-2; 7 positions agree with TRBD1. This CDR3 contains 18 residues. Germline V CDR1 and CDR2: LGHNT, FRNRAP. V was clipped by 1 base and J by 2 bases; unmatched bases: 10. The CDR3 reads CASGLDTGAGGNTGELFF. The DNA of the CDR3 is TGTGCTAGTGGTTTGGATACTGGGGCAGGGGGTAACACCGGGGAGCTGTTTTTT.

This clone has a single count. The V and J genes are TRBV27 and TRBJ2-7; unclear D gene. This CDR3 has 14 amino acids. The germline CDR1 and CDR2 sequences are MNHEY and SMNVEV (reference sequence). Deletions cut 2 bases from V and 6 bases from J, with 14 bases between. In DNA, the CDR3 is TGTGCCAGCAGTTTAGTTGTCCTACCACTCGAGCAGTACTTC. It translates to CASSLVVLPLEQYF.

The V gene is TRBV21-1, the J gene TRBJ1-2; the D segment call TRBD1 is taken from the table without a DNA check. TRBV21-1 has pseudogene status. CDR3 size: 16 residues. The CDR3 sequence is CASQWGQGLSNYGYTF. The CDR3 DNA follows: TGTGCCAGCCAATGGGGACAAGGACTCAGTAACTATGGCTACACCTTC.

The chain couples TRBV10-2 to TRBJ1-1; a possible D gene is TRBD1 (6 bases). V lost 8 bases and J lost 1, with 11 bases in between. Germline CDR1 reads WSHSY; CDR2 reads SAAADI. The CDR3 is 13 residues long. CDR3 DNA sequence: TGCGCCAGCGGGGGGGCCCAGAACACTGAAGCTTTCTTT. Residues: CASGGAQNTEAFF.

The genes are TRBV27 and TRBJ1-2, with 9 bases lining up with TRBD1. Germline-derived CDR1 and CDR2 are MNHEY and SMNVEV (reference sequence). The CDR3 sequence is 18 residues long. V gave up 2 bases and J gave up 4 bases; unmatched junction bases: 14. The CDR3 loop is CASSLKWTGALRGYGYTF. The CDR3, as DNA: TGTGCCAGCAGTTTAAAGTGGACAGGGGCGCTCCGGGGCTATGGCTACACCTTC.

V usage is TRBV21-1 and J usage is TRBJ1-3; the table assigns TRBD1, which was not confirmed against the DNA. TRBV21-1 counts as a pseudogene. The CDR3 is 16 amino acids. The CDR3 sequence: CASSKRWGASGNTIYF. The CDR3 nucleotides read TGTGCCAGCAGCAAACGTTGGGGCGCTTCTGGAAACACCATATATTTT.

V and J are TRBV18 and TRBJ2-4; the match to TRBD2 covers 7 bases. J lost 5 bases, V lost 2 bases, and 12 bases had no gene match. The length of the CDR3 is 17 residues. Germline V lookup: CDR1 KGHSH, CDR2 LQKENI. Here the CDR3 reads CASSPSAGVREENIQYF. The DNA of the CDR3 is TGTGCCAGCTCACCATCTGCGGGAGTAAGGGAGGAAAACATTCAGTACTTC.

V is TRBV6-5 and J is TRBJ2-3; 7 nucleotides align to TRBD2. The CDR3 spans 15 residues. The junction had 6 bases not matched to a gene; V was cut back by 5 bases and J by 1 base. Germline CDR1 is MNHEY and CDR2 is SVGAGI. For the CDR3, the DNA is TGTGCCAGCAGTGGAGGGGCGGGGGGCACAGATACGCAGTATTTT. Translated, it gives CASSGGAGGTDTQYF.

This chain joins TRBV6-1 and TRBJ2-7, with D uncertain. Germline lookup yields CDR1 MNHNS and CDR2 SASEGT. Trimming stripped 6 bases from V and 5 bases from J, with 20 bases between. The CDR3 is 15 amino acids. In nucleotides, the CDR3 is TGTGCCAGCAGAGACACCTTCGTTGTTCGCAACGAGCAGTACTTC. Translation: CASRDTFVVRNEQYF.

This clone was seen only once. The J gene is TRBJ1-3, the V gene TRBV7-8, with TRBD1 as a possible D gene (6 bases). CDR1 is SGHVS and CDR2 is FQNEAQ in the germline V gene. The CDR3 runs 16 residues. V lost 2 bases to trimming and J lost 0 bases, with 11 bases between them. The CDR3: CASSLTGSRSGNTIYF. The CDR3 region has the DNA TGTGCCAGCAGCTTAACAGGGAGTCGCTCTGGAAACACCATATATTTT.

In this sample, this clone turned up a few times. V is TRBV6-6 and J is TRBJ2-3, with D perhaps matching TRBD1 (6 bases). V lost 8 bases, J lost 3 bases, and 15 bases lay in between. In germline, CDR1 is MNHNY, CDR2 SVGAGI (reference sequence). This CDR3 is 14 amino acids long. The CDR3 is CASLRDMGTDTQYF. The CDR3 DNA reads TGTGCCAGCCTCCGGGACATGGGTACAGATACGCAGTATTTT.

The gene calls are TRBV9 and TRBJ2-3, with 9 bases identical to TRBD2. V was pared by 1 base and J by 0 bases, with 0 bases of the junction left unmatched. This CDR3 comprises 15 residues. CDR1 is SGDLS and CDR2 is YYNGEE in the germline V gene. In nucleotides, the CDR3 is TGTGCCAGCAGCGTAACTAGCGGGAGCACAGATACGCAGTATTTT. Protein sequence: CASSVTSGSTDTQYF.